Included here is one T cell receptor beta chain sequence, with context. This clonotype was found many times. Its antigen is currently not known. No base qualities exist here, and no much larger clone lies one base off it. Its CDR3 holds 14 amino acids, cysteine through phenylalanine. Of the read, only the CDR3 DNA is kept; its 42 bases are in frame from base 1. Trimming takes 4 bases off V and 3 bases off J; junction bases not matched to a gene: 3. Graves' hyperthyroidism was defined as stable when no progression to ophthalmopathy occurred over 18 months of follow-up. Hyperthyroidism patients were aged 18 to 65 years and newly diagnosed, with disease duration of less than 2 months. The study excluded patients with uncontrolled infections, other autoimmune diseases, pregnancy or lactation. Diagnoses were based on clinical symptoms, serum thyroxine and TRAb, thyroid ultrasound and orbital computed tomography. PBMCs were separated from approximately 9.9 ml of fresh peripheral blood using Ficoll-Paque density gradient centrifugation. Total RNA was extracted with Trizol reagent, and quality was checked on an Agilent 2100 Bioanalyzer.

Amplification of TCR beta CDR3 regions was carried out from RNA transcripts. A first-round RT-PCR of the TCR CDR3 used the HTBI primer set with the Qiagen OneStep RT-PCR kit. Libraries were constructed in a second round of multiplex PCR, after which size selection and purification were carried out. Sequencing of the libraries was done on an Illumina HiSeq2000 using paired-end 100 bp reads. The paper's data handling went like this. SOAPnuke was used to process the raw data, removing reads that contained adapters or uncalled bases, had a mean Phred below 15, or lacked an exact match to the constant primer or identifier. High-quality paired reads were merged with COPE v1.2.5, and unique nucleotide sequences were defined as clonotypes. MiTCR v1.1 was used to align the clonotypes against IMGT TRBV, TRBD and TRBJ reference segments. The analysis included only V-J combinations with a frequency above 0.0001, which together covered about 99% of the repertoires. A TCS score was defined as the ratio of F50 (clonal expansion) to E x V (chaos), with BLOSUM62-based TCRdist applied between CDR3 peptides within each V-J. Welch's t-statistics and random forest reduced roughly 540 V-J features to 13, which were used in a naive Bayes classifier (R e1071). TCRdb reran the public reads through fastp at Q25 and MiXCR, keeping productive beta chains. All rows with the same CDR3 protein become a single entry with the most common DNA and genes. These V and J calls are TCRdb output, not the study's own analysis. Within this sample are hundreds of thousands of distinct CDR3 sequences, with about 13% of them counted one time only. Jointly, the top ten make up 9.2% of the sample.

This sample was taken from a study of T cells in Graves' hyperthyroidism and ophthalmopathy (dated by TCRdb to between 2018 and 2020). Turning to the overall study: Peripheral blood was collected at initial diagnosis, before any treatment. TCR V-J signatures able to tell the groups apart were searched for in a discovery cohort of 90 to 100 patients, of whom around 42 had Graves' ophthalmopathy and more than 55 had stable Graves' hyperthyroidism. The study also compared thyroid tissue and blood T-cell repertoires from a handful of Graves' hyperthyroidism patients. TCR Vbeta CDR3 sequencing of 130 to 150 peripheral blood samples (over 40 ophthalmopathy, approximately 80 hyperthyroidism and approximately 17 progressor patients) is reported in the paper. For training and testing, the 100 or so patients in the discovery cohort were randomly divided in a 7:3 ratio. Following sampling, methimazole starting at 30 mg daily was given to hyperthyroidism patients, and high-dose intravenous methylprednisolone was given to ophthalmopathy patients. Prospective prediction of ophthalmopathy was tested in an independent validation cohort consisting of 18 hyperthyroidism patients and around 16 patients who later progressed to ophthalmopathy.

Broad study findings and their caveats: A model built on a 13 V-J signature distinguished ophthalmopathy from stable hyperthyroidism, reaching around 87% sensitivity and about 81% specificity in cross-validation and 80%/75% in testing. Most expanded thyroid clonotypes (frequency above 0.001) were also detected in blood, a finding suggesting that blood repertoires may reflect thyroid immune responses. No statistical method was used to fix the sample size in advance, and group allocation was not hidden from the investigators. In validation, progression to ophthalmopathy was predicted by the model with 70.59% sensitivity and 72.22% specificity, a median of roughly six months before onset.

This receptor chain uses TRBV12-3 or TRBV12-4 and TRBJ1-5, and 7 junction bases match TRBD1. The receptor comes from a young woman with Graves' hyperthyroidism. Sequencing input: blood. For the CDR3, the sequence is CASSSDRPNQPQHF. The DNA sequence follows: TGTGCCAGCAGTTCGGACAGGCCCAATCAGCCCCAGCATTTT.